Presented here are 10 T cell receptor beta chains from one specimen sequenced in a study of vaccination effects on CD4 cells after COVID-19. No antigen has been identified for these receptors. Sequenced by immunoSEQ multiplex PCR; TCRdb stores in-frame clones only, minus some. The sample records under 60,000 clones, 67% being singletons. When less than 12 days of culture had elapsed, CD4+ T cells were isolated. The source was CD4+ T cells from PBMCs cultured without peptide, collected before COVID-19 vaccination. Receptors were obtained from a human donor who received a COVID-19 vaccine.

DNA of the CDR3: TGTGCCAGCAGCCCTACCGGGAGGATCGTCTTGAGTGAGCAGTTCTTC. Its translation is CASSPTGRIVLSEQFF. The rearrangement uses TRBV2 and TRBJ2-1; 7 positions agree with TRBD2. This CDR3 contains 16 residues. In germline, CDR1 is SNHLY, CDR2 FYNNEI. V was pared by 6 bases and J by 9 bases, with 17 bases of the junction left unmatched.

The V and J genes are TRBV11-2 and TRBJ1-1; maybe TRBD1 (6 bases). From germline, CDR1 is SGHAT and CDR2 FQNNGV. This CDR3 has 16 amino acids. Trimming pared 3 bases from V and 5 bases from J, leaving 19 bases between. The CDR3 nucleotides are TGTGCCAGCAGCTTCTCCACGGGACAAGTGGGGACTGAAGCTTTCTTT. This codes for CASSFSTGQVGTEAFF.

The chain combines TRBV5-6 with TRBJ2-7, with D possibly TRBD1 on 5 matching bases. This CDR3 comprises 13 residues. Germline V lookup: CDR1 SGHDT, CDR2 YYEEEE. V shed 0 bases and J shed 5 bases, with 9 bases lying between them. The CDR3 DNA reads TGTGCCAGCAGCTTGGACAGGTATAACGAGCAGTACTTC. Translating it yields CASSLDRYNEQYF.

The chain carries TRBV4-1 and TRBJ1-1, with a possible D match to TRBD1 (5 bases). Trimming removed 3 bases from V and 5 bases from J, with 19 bases in between. In germline, CDR1 is MGHRA, CDR2 YSYEKL. The CDR3 sequence is 16 residues long. The CDR3 reads CASSHFPRQKGTEAFF. Written as DNA, the CDR3 is TGCGCCAGCAGCCACTTCCCTCGACAGAAGGGGACTGAAGCTTTCTTT.

The chain couples TRBV7-9 to TRBJ2-1, with D uncertain. CDR3 length equals 15 residues. V gave up 4 bases and J gave up 0 bases, with 10 bases separating them. The germline V gene has CDR1 SEHNR and CDR2 FQNEAQ (reference sequence). The DNA for the CDR3 is TGTGCCAGCAGCTCCCGTATGAGCTCCTACAATGAGCAGTTCTTC. Translation gives CASSSRMSSYNEQFF. Combining the CDR3 with reference TRBV7-9 and TRBJ2-1 gives the whole variable domain DTGVSQNPRHKITKRGQNVTFRCDPISEHNRLYWYRQTLGQGPEFLTYFQNEAQLEKSRLLSDRFSAERPKGSFSTLEIQRTEQGDSAMYLCASSSRMSSYNEQFFGPGTRLTVL.

The CDR3 spells CASSVGNLHNEQFF. CDR3 nucleotides: TGTGCCAGCAGCGTGGGTAATCTTCACAATGAGCAGTTCTTC. The rearrangement uses TRBV9 and TRBJ2-1; D is ambiguous. CDR3 size: 14 residues. V lost 2 bases to trimming and J lost 5 bases, with 11 bases between them. CDR1 and CDR2 from the germline V gene are SGDLS and YYNGEE.

The CDR3: CASSNAQWASEAFF. The CDR3 DNA is TGTGCCAGCAGTAACGCTCAGTGGGCTTCTGAAGCTTTCTTT. The chain uses TRBV7-2 and TRBJ1-1; D unresolved. Germline assignment: CDR1 SGHTA and CDR2 FQGNSA. The ends were cut back, 6 bases at V and 6 bases at J, with 17 bases in the middle. The CDR3 has 14 amino acids.

In this sample, this clone turned up a few times. V gene TRBV29-1 combines with J gene TRBJ1-2, with D maybe TRBD1 (5 bases). This CDR3 comprises 12 residues. With 6 bases removed from V and 4 bases from J, the gap between germline ends came to 12 bases. Per the germline V gene, CDR1 is SQVTM and CDR2 is ANQGSEA. The CDR3 bases are TGCAGCGTATTCCTGGGGGGCTATGGCTACACCTTC. This gives the protein CSVFLGGYGYTF.

CDR3: CASSLDGGEQYF. The DNA for the CDR3 is TGTGCCAGCAGCTTAGACGGGGGCGAGCAGTACTTC. The rearrangement links TRBV7-3 to TRBJ2-7, with D maybe TRBD2 (6 bases). CDR1 is SGHTA, CDR2 FQGTGA, per germline. The CDR3 runs 12 residues. Deletions cut 2 bases from V and 6 bases from J, with 8 bases between.

The J gene is TRBJ2-7, the V gene TRBV18; D perhaps matches TRBD1 (5 bases). CDR1 KGHSH and CDR2 LQKENI come from the germline V gene. V lost 0 bases and J lost 6, with 12 bases in between. The CDR3 totals 14 residues. CDR3 bases: TGTGCCAGCTCACCACCTTGGGGCTCCCGCGAGCAGTACTTC. It codes for CASSPPWGSREQYF.